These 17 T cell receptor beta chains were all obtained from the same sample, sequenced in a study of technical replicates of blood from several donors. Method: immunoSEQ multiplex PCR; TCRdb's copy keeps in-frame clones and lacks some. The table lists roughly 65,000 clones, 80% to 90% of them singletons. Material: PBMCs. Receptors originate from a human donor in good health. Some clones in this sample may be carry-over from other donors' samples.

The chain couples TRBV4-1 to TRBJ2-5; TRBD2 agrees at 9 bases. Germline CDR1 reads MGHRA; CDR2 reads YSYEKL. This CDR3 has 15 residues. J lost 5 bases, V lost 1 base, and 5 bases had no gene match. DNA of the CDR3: TGCGCCAGCAGCCAAGGGACTAGCGATTATGAGACCCAGTACTTC. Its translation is CASSQGTSDYETQYF.

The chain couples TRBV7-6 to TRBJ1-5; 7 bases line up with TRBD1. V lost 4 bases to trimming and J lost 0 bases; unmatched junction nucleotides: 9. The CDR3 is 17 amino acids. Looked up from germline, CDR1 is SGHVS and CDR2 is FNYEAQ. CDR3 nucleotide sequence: TGTGCCAGCAGCTCCACACAGGGGTTTTATAGCAATCAGCCCCAGCATTTT. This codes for CASSSTQGFYSNQPQHF.

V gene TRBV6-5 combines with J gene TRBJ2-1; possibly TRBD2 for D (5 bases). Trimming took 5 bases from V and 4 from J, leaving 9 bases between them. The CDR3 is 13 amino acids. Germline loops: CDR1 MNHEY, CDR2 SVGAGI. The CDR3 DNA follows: TGTGCCAGCAGTCTAACTAGATACAATGAGCAGTTCTTC. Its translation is CASSLTRYNEQFF.

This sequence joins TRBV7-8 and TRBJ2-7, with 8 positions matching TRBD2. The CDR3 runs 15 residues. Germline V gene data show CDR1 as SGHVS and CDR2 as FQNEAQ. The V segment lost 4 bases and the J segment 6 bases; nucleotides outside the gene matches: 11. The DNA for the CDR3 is TGTGCCAGCAGCTCCCGGGGCGGGGGGTTACTCGAGCAGTACTTC. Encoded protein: CASSSRGGGLLEQYF.

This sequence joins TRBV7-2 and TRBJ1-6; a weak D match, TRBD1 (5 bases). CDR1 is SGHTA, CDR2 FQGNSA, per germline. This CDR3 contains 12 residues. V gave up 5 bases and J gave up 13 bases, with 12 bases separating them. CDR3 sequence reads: CASSRTKGPLHF. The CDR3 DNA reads TGTGCCAGCAGCCGAACCAAGGGGCCCCTCCACTTT. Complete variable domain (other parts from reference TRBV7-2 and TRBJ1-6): GAGVSQSPSNKVTEKGKDVELRCDPISGHTALYWYRQSLGQGLEFLIYFQGNSAPDKSGLPSDRFSAERTGGSVSTLTIQRTQQEDSAVYLCASSRTKGPLHFGNGTRLTVT.

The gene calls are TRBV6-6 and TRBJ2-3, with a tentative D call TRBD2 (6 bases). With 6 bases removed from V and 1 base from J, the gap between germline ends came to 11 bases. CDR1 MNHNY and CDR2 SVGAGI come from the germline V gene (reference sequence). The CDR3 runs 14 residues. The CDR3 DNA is TGTGCCAGCAGGGAGGGCCCGGGCACAGATACGCAGTATTTT. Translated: CASREGPGTDTQYF.

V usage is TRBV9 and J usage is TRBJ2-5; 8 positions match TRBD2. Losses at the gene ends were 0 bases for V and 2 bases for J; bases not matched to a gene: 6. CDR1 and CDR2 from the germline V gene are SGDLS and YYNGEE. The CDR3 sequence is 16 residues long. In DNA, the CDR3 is TGTGCCAGCAGCGTAGATGGGCAGCGGGGGCAAGAGACCCAGTACTTC. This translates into CASSVDGQRGQETQYF.

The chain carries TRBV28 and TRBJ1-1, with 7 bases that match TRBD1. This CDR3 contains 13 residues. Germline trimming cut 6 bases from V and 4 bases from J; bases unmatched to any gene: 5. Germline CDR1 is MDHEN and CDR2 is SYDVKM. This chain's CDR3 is CASRSDRVTEAFF. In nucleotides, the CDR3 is TGTGCCAGCAGGTCAGACAGGGTCACTGAAGCTTTCTTT.

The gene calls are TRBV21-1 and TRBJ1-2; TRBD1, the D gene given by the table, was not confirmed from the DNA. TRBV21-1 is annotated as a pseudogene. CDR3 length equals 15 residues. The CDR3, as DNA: TGTGCCAGCAGCAAAGAGGTCAGGGGGGTCGAAGGCTACACCTTC. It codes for CASSKEVRGVEGYTF.

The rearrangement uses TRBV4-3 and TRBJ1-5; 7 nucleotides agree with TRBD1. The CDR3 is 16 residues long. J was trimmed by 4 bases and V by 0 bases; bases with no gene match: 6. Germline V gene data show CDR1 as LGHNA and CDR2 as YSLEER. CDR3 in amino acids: CASSQEWPRGNQPQHF. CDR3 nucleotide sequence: TGCGCCAGCAGCCAAGAATGGCCCAGGGGGAATCAGCCCCAGCATTTT.

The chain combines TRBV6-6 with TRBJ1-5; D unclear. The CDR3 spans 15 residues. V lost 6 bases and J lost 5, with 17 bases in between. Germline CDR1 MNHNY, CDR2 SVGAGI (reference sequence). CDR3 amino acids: CASRLTALRDQPQHF. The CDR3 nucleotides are TGTGCCAGCAGACTCACGGCGCTGCGGGATCAGCCCCAGCATTTT.

The CDR3 region is CASSDLAVSSYNEQFF. For the CDR3, the DNA is TGTGCCAGCAGTGACCTAGCGGTTAGCTCCTACAATGAGCAGTTCTTC. V gene TRBV6-1 combines with J gene TRBJ2-1, with TRBD2 matching over 7 bases. J lost 0 bases, V lost 3 bases, and 5 bases had no gene match. The germline CDR1 and CDR2 sequences are MNHNS and SASEGT. The CDR3 covers 16 residues.

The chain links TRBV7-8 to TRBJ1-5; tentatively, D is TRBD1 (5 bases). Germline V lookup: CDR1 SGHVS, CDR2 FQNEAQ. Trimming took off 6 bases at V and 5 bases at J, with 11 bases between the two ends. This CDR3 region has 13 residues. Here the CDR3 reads CASSWGGYQPQHF. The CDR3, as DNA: TGTGCCAGCAGTTGGGGGGGGTATCAGCCCCAGCATTTT.

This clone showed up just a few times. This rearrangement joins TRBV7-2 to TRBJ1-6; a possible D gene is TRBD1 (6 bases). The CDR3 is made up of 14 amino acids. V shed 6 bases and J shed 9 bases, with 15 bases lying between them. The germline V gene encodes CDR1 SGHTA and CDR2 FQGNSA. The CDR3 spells CASRDGTSSSPLHF. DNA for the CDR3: TGTGCCAGCAGAGACGGGACAAGTTCTTCACCCCTCCACTTT.

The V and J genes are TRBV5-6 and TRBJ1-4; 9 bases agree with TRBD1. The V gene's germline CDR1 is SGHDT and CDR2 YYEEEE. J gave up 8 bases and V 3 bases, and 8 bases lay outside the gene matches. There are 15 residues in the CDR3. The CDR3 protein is CASSSDRGVGEKLFF. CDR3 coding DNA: TGTGCCAGCAGCTCGGACAGGGGAGTGGGGGAAAAACTGTTTTTT.

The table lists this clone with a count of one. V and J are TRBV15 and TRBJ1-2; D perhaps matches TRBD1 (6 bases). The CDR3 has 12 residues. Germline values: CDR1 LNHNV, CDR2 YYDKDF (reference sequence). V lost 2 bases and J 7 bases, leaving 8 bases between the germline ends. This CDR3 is CATSRQGFGYTF. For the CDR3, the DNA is TGTGCCACCAGCAGACAGGGGTTTGGCTACACCTTC. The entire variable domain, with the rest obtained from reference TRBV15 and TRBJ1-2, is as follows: DAMVIQNPRYQVTQFGKPVTLSCSQTLNHNVMYWYQQKSSQAPKLLFHYYDKDFNNEADTPDNFQSRRPNTSFCFLDIRSPGLGDTAMYLCATSRQGFGYTFGSGTRLTVV.

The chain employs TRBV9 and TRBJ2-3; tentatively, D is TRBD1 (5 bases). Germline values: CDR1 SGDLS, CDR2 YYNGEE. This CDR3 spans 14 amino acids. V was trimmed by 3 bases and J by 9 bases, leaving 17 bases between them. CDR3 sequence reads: CASSGPTVPQTQYF. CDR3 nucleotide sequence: TGTGCCAGCAGCGGGCCGACAGTACCGCAAACGCAGTATTTT.